This TCR beta chain was documented in a study of neurological immune-mediated disorders. V shed 4 bases, J shed 9 bases, and the junction held 9 bases outside the gene matches. This CDR3 region has 15 residues. The cDNA came from 5'RACE with 10-nucleotide random UMIs. From the 5' RACE reads, TCRdb called clonotypes with MiXCR, one entry per CDR3 protein. Found here are 20,000 to 25,000 distinct CDR3 sequences, 5% to 7% of them singletons; the top ten hold roughly 43%. This clonotype was seen at least ten times. The chain is built from TRBV12-3 or TRBV12-4 and TRBJ1-6; 7 bases agree with TRBD1. This sequence originates from a man between 18 and 29 years old in good health. Sequences were obtained from CD8+ T cells from blood. CDR3 loop: CASSSSAGGGSPLHF. The CDR3 DNA reads TGTGCCAGCAGTTCATCGGCAGGGGGAGGTTCACCCCTCCACTTT.